The T cell receptor (beta chain) described here comes from a study of blood T cell repertoires in COVID-19 (dated by TCRdb to about 2020). Concerning the study at large: Samples covering the acute and convalescent phases of COVID-19 were provided by collaborators in the United States, Italy and Spain. Samples were obtained from the ongoing ImmuneRACE study (first 160 participants) and from some 1,200 subjects provided by 6 global collaborators. The sample metadata nearly always contained a de-identified subject ID, COVID-19 status, age in years and sex. The repertoires were released in a freely available public database meant as a resource for research on the immune response to SARS-CoV-2. Where available, HLA class I and class II types were obtained from metadata supplied by the sample provider rather than from assay-based typing. Subjects who had been exposed to COVID-19, were actively infected with it, or had recovered from it provided the deeply sampled blood TCRbeta repertoires that made up the dataset. The material from the prospective study consisted of cDNA or gDNA derived from T cells, B-cell-depleted T cells, or PBMCs.

Enrolling through a virtual design, the prospective study's participants ranged in age from roughly 18 to 100 years and lived across some 23 United States geographic areas. To assign participants to cohorts, the prospective study relied on clinical history that participants themselves reported in a screening survey and a study questionnaire. Recovered participants in ImmuneRACE Cohort 3 were defined by two consecutive negative NP/OP PCR tests, clearance by a healthcare professional, or resolution of symptoms. Each participant in the prospective study had whole blood, serum and a nasopharyngeal or oropharyngeal swab collected by mobile phlebotomists. Additional blood draws and questionnaires over a roughly two-month period could optionally be provided by prospective study participants. Before DNA extraction, prospective study blood samples were shipped either frozen or at room temperature. Results and caveats for the whole study, not just this receptor: The amount of clinical and demographic metadata varied by source and participant and was provided uncurated.

CDR1 and CDR2, looked up from the germline V gene (reference sequence), are DFQATT and SNEGSKA. Ends trimmed: V by 3 bases, J by 1 base; bases unmatched to a gene: 4. The cysteine opens and the phenylalanine closes a CDR3 of 14 amino acids. Only the CDR3 DNA is retained, 42 bases long and in frame from the first base. TCRbeta CDR3 regions were amplified from genomic DNA by means of the immunoSEQ Assay, a bias-controlled multiplex PCR. The study's own analysis went as follows. The number of nucleated cells in each sample was estimated from the amplification of reference gene primers within the assay. To quantify the absolute abundance of each unique TCRbeta CDR3 rearrangement, sequence reads were collapsed and filtered. For each sample, productive Simpson clonality was calculated by taking the square root of Simpson's diversity index across productive rearrangements. As stored in TCRdb, this immuneACCESS dataset retains in-frame rearrangements with V and J assigned. A fraction of the clones does not appear; measured against another copy, unresolved V genes explain less than half of the discrepancy, and the remainder lacks a known reason. V, J and clone size are those of that table, while D and trimming were read from the DNA. The table for this sample lists roughly 230,000 clones; approximately 84% of them were counted only once. Of the sample, 3.4% falls within the top ten clones.

In regard to this clone: The target of this receptor is not known. No per-base quality is available; no much larger clone lies one base away.

Sequencing was done on a sample of PBMCs or T cells enriched from blood (not recorded which). The sequence derives from a man in his forties or fifties who had recovered from COVID-19. The chain joins TRBV20-1 to TRBJ1-1, with 8 middle bases fitting TRBD1. The bases read TGCAGTGCTAGTGACGGGACAGGGAACACTGAAGCTTTCTTT. Its translation is CSASDGTGNTEAFF.